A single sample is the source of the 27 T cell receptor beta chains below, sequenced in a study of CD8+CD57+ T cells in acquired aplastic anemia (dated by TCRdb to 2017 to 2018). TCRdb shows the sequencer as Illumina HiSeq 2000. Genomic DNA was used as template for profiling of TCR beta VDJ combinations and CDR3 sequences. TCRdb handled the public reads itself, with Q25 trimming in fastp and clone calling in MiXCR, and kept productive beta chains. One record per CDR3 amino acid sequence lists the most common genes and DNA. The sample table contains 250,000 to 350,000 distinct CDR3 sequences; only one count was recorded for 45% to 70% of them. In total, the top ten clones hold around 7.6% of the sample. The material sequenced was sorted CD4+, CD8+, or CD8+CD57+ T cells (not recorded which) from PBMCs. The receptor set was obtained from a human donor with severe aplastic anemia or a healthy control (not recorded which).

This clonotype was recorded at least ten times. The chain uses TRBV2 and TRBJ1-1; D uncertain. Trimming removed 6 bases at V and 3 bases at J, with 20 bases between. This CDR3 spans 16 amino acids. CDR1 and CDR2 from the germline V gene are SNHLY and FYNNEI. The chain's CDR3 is CASREGPRVGYTEAFF. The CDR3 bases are TGTGCCAGCAGAGAGGGCCCCCGGGTCGGGTACACTGAAGCTTTCTTT.

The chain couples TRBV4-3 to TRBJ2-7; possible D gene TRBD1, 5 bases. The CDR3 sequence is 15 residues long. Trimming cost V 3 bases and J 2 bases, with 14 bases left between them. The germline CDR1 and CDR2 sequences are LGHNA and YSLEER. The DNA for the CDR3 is TGCGCCAGCAGCCATTCCAGGGTGGGAACCTACGAGCAGTACTTC. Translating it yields CASSHSRVGTYEQYF.

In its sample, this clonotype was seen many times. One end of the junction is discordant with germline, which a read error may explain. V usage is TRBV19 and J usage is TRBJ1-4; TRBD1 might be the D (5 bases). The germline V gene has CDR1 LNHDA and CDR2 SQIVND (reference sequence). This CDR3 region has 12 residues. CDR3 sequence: CASSMKGLEIVF. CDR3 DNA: TGTGCCAGTAGTATGAAGGGGTTGGAAATAGTTTTT. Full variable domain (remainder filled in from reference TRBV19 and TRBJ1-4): DGGITQSPKYLFRKEGQNVTLSCEQNLNHDAMYWYRQDPGQGLRLIYYSQIVNDFQKGDIAEGYSVSREKKESFPLTVTSAQKNPTAFYLCASSMKGLEIVFGSGTQLSVL.

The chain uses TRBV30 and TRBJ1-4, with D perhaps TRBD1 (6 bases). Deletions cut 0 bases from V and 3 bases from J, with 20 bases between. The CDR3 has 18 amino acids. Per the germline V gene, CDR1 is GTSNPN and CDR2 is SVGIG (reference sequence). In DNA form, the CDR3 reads TGTGCCTGGAGTGTAGGCAGGGGTAACCTAGCGGCTAATGAAAAACTGTTTTTT. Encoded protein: CAWSVGRGNLAANEKLFF. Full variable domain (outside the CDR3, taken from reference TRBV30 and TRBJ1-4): SQTIHQWPATLVQPVGSPLSLECTVEGTSNPNLYWYRQAAGRGLQLLFYSVGIGQISSEVPQNLSASRPQDRQFILSSKKLLLSDSGFYLCAWSVGRGNLAANEKLFFGSGTQLSVL.

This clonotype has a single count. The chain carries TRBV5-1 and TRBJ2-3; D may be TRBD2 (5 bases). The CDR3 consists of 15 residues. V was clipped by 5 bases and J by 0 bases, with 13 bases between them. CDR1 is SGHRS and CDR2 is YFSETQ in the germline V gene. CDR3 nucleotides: TGCGCCAGCAGTTATGGAGGAGCTAGCACAGATACGCAGTATTTT. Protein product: CASSYGGASTDTQYF. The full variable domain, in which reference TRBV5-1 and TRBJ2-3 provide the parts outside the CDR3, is KAGVTQTPRYLIKTRGQQVTLSCSPISGHRSVSWYQQTPGQGLQFLFEYFSETQRNKGNFPGRFSGRQFSNSRSEMNVSTLELGDSALYLCASSYGGASTDTQYFGPGTRLTVL.

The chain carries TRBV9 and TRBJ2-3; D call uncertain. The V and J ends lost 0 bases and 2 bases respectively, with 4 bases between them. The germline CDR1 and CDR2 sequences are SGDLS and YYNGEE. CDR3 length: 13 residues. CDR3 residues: CASSVGATDTQYF. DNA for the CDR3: TGTGCCAGCAGCGTAGGGGCCACAGATACGCAGTATTTT.

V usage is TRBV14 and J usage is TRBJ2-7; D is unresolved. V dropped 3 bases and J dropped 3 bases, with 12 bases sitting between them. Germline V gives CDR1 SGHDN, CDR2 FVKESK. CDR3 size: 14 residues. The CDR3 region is CASSHHGASYEQYF. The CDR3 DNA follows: TGTGCCAGCAGCCACCACGGTGCCAGCTACGAGCAGTACTTC.

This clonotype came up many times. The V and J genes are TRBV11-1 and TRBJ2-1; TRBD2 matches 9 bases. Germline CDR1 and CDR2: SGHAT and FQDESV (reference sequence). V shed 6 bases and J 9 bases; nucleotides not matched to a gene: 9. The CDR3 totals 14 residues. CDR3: CASSPGLAGIEQFF. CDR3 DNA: TGTGCCAGCAGTCCCGGGCTAGCGGGGATTGAGCAGTTCTTC.

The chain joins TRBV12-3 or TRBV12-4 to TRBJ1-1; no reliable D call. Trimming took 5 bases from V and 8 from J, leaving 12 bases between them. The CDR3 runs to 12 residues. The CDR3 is CASSPSLLEAFF. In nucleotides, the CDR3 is TGTGCCAGCAGTCCCTCCCTCCTGGAAGCTTTCTTT.

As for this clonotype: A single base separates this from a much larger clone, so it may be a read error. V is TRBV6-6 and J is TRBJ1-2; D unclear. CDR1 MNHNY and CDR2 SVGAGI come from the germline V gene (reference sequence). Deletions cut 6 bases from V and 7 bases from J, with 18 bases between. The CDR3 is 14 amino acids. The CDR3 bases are TGTGCCAGCAGCCCCCCCGGGTTGTACGCTGGCTACACCTTC. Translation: CASSPPGLYAGYTF.

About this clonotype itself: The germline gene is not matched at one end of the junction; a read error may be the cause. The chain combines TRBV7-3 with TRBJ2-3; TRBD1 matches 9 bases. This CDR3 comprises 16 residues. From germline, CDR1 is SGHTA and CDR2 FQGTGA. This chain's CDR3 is CASSQWGTGNTDTQYF. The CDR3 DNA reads TGCGCCAGCAGCCAATGGGGGACAGGGAACACAGATACGCAGTATTTT.

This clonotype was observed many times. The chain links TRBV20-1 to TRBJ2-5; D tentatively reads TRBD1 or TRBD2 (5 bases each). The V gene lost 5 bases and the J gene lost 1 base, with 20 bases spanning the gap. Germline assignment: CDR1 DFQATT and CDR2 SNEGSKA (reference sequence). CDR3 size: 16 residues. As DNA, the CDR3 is TGCAGTGCTTATCCCATGGAAGCCGGGGCCCAAGAGACCCAGTACTTC. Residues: CSAYPMEAGAQETQYF.

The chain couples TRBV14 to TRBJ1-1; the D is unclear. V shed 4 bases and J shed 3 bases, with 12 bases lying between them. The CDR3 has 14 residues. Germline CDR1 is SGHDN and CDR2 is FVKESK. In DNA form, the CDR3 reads TGTGCCAGCAGCCGCACCAGAGCGTACACTGAAGCTTTCTTT. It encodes CASSRTRAYTEAFF.

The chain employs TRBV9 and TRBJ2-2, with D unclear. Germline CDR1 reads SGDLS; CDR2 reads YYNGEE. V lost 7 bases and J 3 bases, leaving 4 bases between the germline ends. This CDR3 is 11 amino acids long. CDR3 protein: CASWDTGELFF. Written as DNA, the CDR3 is TGTGCCAGCTGGGACACCGGGGAGCTGTTTTTT.

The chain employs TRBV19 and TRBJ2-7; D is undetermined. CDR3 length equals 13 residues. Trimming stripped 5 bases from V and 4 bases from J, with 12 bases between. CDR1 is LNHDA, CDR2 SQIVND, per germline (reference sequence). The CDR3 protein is CASSALGGYEQYF. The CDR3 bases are TGTGCCAGTAGTGCTCTCGGTGGTTACGAGCAGTACTTC.

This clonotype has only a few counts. CDR3 in DNA: TGTGCCTGGAGGTGGGGAGGTGGCGATGAAAAACTGTTTTTT. Translated: CAWRWGGGDEKLFF. This rearrangement joins TRBV30 to TRBJ1-4; no clear D gene. The CDR3 covers 14 residues. Germline V gene sequence: CDR1 GTSNPN, CDR2 SVGIG (reference sequence). The V gene lost 3 bases and the J gene lost 6 bases, with 14 bases spanning the gap.

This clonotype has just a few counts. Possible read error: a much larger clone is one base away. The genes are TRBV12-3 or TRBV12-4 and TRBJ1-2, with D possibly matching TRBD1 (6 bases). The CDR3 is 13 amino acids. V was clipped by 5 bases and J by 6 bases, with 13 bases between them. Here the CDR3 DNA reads TGTGCCAGCAGTCTCGGGGGGCGCGATGGCTACACCTTC. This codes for CASSLGGRDGYTF.

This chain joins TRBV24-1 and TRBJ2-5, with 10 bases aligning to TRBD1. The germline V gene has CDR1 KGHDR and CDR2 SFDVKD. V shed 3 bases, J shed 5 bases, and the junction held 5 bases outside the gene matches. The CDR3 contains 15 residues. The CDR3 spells CATSDPRQGAETQYF. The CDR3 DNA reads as TGTGCCACCAGTGATCCCAGACAGGGGGCTGAGACCCAGTACTTC.

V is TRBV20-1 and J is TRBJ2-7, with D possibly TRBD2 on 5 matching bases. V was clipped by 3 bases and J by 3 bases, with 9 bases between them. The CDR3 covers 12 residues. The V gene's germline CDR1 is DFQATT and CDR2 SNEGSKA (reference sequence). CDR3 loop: CSASRTGYEQYF. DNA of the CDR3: TGCAGTGCTAGTCGGACTGGCTACGAGCAGTACTTC.

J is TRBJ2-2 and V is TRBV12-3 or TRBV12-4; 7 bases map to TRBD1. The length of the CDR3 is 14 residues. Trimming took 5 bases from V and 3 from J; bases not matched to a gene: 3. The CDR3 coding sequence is TGTGCCAGCAGTCAAACAGGGGACACCGGGGAGCTGTTTTTT. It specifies CASSQTGDTGELFF.

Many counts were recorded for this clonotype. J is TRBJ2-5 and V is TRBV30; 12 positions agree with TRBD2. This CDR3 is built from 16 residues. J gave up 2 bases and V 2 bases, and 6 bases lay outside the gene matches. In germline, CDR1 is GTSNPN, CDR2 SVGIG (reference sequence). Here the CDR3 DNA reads TGTGCCTGGAGTCCCCAGGGGACTAGCGGGCAAGAGACCCAGTACTTC. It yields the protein CAWSPQGTSGQETQYF.

CDR3 region: CSATGLAGNNEQFF. DNA of the CDR3: TGCAGTGCTACAGGACTAGCGGGAAACAATGAGCAGTTCTTC. This rearrangement joins TRBV20-1 to TRBJ2-1; 12 nucleotides match TRBD2. The CDR3 covers 14 residues. Trimming removed 4 bases from V and 5 bases from J; junction bases left unmatched: 3. Germline-derived CDR1 and CDR2 are DFQATT and SNEGSKA (reference sequence).

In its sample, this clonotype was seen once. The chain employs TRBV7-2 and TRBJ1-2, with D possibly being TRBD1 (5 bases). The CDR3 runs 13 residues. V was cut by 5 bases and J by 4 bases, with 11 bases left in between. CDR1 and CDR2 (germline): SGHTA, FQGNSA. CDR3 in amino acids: CASSRGGSYGYTF. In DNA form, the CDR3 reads TGTGCCAGCAGCCGTGGGGGATCCTATGGCTACACCTTC.

The CDR3 loop reads CATSDLAGDETQYF. The DNA of the CDR3 is TGTGCCACCAGTGATTTAGCGGGAGACGAGACCCAGTACTTC. The chain combines TRBV24-1 with TRBJ2-5, with 8 bases matching TRBD2. The CDR3 consists of 14 residues. CDR1 KGHDR and CDR2 SFDVKD come from the germline V gene. J was trimmed by 5 bases and V by 1 base; bases with no gene match: 2.

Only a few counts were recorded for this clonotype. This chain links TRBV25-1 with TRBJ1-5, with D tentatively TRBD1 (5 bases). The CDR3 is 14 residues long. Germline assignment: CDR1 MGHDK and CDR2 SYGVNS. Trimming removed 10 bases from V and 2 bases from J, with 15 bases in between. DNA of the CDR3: TGTGCCACCCCCGGGGGGAATGGCAATCAGCCCCAGCATTTT. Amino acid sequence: CATPGGNGNQPQHF. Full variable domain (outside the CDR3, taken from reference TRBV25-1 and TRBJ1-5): EADIYQTPRYLVIGTGKKITLECSQTMGHDKMYWYQQDPGMELHLIHYSYGVNSTEKGDLSSESTVSRIRTEHFPLTLESARPSHTSQYLCATPGGNGNQPQHFGDGTRLSIL.

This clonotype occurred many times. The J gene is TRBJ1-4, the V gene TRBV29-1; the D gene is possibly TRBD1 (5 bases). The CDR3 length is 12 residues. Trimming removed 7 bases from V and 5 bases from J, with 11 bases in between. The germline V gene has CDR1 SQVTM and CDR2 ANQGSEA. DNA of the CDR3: TGCAGCGCCCGCCGACAGAATGAAAAACTGTTTTTT. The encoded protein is CSARRQNEKLFF.

CDR3 loop: CASSFKRGAGTAYEQYF. The CDR3 coding sequence is TGTGCCAGCAGCTTCAAACGGGGGGCGGGGACGGCCTACGAGCAGTACTTC. The chain uses TRBV7-8 and TRBJ2-7, with D possibly being TRBD2 (7 bases). This CDR3 has 17 residues. Germline V gene data show CDR1 as SGHVS and CDR2 as FQNEAQ. The V gene lost 3 bases and the J gene lost 2 bases, with 20 bases spanning the gap.